These T cell receptor beta chains were read from a single sample in a study of cytomegalovirus exposure and HLA in healthy donors. The data were produced by immunoSEQ multiplex PCR, yet TCRdb's version contains in-frame clones alone and is incomplete. This sample has 99,000 or so clones, with 79% found just once. The source material was PBMCs. These receptors originate from a male donor in good health and CMV-seropositive. Both conserved end residues are part of each CDR3. D genes are given only for firm matches. Size values are once, few and many counts, or a class for expanded clones, and some rows have none.

D gene	V gene	clone size	J gene	CDR3 protein	CDR3 DNA
NA	TRBV6-4	NA	TRBJ1-2	CASSEGSYGYTF	TGTGCCAGCAGTGAGGGCAGCTATGGCTACACCTTC
TRBD1	TRBV5-1	NA	TRBJ1-1	CASRDKDRGPNTEAFF	TGCGCCAGCAGAGATAAGGACAGGGGGCCGAACACTGAAGCTTTCTTT
TRBD1	TRBV5-4	few	TRBJ2-7	CASSLGRQGVDEQYF	TGTGCCAGCAGCTTGGGCCGGCAGGGGGTAGACGAGCAGTACTTC
NA	TRBV15	NA	TRBJ1-1	CATSRGNSEAFF	TGTGCCACCAGCAGAGGAAACAGTGAAGCTTTCTTT
NA	TRBV6-6	once	TRBJ1-1	CASSLATEAFF	TGTGCCAGCTCTCTAGCCACTGAAGCTTTCTTT
NA	TRBV19	NA	TRBJ1-2	CASRAGLGHGYTF	TGTGCCAGTAGGGCGGGTCTTGGTCATGGCTACACCTTC
TRBD1	TRBV7-9	NA	TRBJ1-3	CASSLGQGVDGNTIYF	TGTGCCAGCAGCCTCGGGCAGGGGGTAGATGGAAACACCATATATTTT
TRBD1	TRBV9	NA	TRBJ1-2	CASSAAGTERMYGYTF	TGTGCCAGCAGCGCCGCCGGGACAGAAAGGATGTATGGCTACACCTTC
TRBD1	TRBV30	NA	TRBJ1-6	CAWSDQGAGASPLHF	TGTGCCTGGAGTGACCAGGGGGCCGGGGCTTCACCCCTCCACTTT
NA	TRBV27	NA	TRBJ1-1	CASSSFSTEAFF	TGTGCCAGCAGTTCCTTCTCCACTGAAGCTTTCTTT
TRBD2	TRBV7-8	once	TRBJ2-2	CASSFGLGATGELFF	TGTGCCAGCAGCTTTGGACTAGGTGCGACCGGGGAGCTGTTTTTT
TRBD1	TRBV9	NA	TRBJ1-1	CASSADPGTANTEAFF	TGTGCCAGCAGCGCGGATCCCGGGACAGCTAACACTGAAGCTTTCTTT
NA	TRBV5-4	few	TRBJ1-6	CASSWTAYYNSPLHF	TGTGCCAGCAGCTGGACAGCTTATTATAATTCACCCCTCCACTTT
TRBD1	TRBV4-1	few	TRBJ1-5	CASSQTGEPAQHF	TGCGCCAGCAGCCAAACAGGGGAACCTGCCCAGCATTTT
NA	TRBV2	NA	TRBJ2-7	CASSDSRVTYEQYF	TGTGCCAGCAGTGATAGCAGGGTAACCTACGAGCAGTACTTC
TRBD1	TRBV7-2	NA	TRBJ1-1	CASSLMGQGLGTEAFF	TGTGCCAGCAGCTTAATGGGACAGGGTTTAGGGACTGAAGCTTTCTTT
NA	TRBV30	NA	TRBJ1-2	CAWRHYGGVNYGYTF	TGTGCCTGGAGACATTACGGAGGGGTTAACTATGGCTACACCTTC
TRBD1	TRBV2	NA	TRBJ1-2	CASRETGGFYGYTF	TGTGCCAGCAGAGAGACAGGGGGCTTCTATGGCTACACCTTC
TRBD1	TRBV7-9	few	TRBJ1-3	CASSSSTGAGNTIYF	TGTGCCAGCAGCTCCTCTACAGGGGCTGGAAACACCATATATTTT
NA	TRBV6-1	NA	TRBJ2-2	CASRGGRGTGELFF	TGTGCCAGCAGAGGCGGCAGGGGCACCGGGGAGCTGTTTTTT